This T cell receptor (beta chain) originates from a study of T cell responses to AZD1222 COVID-19 vaccine. Whole-study findings and limits: Seropositive AZD1222 recipients at baseline numbered only five or six. Rises in breadth and depth of Spike-specific TCRs came after two AZD1222 doses.

The method was immunoSEQ multiplex PCR; TCRdb's version includes in-frame clones alone and lacks a portion of them. The table records tens of thousands of clones, roughly 88% of them present only once. V lost 3 bases to trimming and J lost 5 bases; unmatched junction nucleotides: 4. The CDR3 spans 13 residues. The V gene's germline CDR1 is SGDLS and CDR2 YYNGEE. Remarks on this clone: Its antigen is undetermined.

This chain uses TRBV9 with TRBJ2-5; 7 bases match TRBD1. This clonotype was sampled from an adult in good health. The sequences come from peripheral blood, collected on day 0 of AZD1222 vaccination. The CDR3 nucleotides read TGTGCCAGCAGCGGAGCACAGGGGGAGACCCAGTACTTC. This encodes CASSGAQGETQYF.